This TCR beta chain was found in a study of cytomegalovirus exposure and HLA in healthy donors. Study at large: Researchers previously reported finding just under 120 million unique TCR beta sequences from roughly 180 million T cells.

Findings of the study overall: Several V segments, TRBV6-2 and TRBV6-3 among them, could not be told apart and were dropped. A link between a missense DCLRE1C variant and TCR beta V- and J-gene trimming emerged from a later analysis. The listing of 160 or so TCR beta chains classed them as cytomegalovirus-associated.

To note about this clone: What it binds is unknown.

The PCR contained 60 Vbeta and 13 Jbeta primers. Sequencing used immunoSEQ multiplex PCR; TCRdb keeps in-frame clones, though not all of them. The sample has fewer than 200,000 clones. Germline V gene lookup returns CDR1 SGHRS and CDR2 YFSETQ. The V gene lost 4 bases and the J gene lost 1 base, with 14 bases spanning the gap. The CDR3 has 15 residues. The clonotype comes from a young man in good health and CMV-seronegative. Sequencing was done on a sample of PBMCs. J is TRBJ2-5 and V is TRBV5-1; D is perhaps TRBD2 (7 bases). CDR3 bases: TGCGCCAGCAGCCCATGGGGGGGCTCCCAAGAGACCCAGTACTTC. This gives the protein CASSPWGGSQETQYF.